The rows below give T cell receptor beta chains drawn from one sample of a study of blood T cell repertoires in COVID-19. The table came from immunoSEQ multiplex PCR; TCRdb's copy has only in-frame clones and leaves some out. In the table there are roughly 500,000 clones, 89% of which are singletons. Sequenced material: peripheral blood. Receptor source: a man aged 18-30 years with COVID-19, enrolled during active disease. Each CDR3 is given with its conserved first and last residue. Fields, in order: clone size, J gene, V gene, D gene, CDR3 protein. A D gene is named only where the DNA matches it firmly. Only part of the rows carry a size: once, few, many, or a class if the clone is expanded.

>-|TRBJ2-2|TRBV7-6|-
CASSLAQDANTGELFF
>-|TRBJ2-7|TRBV7-9|-
CASSFSSGDEQYF
>-|TRBJ1-2|TRBV19|TRBD1
CASSPWDRDKDGYTF
>-|TRBJ2-1|TRBV7-2|TRBD2
CASSFEWGGYNEQFF
>-|TRBJ1-4|TRBV7-8|-
CASSLSGVATNEKLFF
>-|TRBJ1-2|TRBV6-5|TRBD1
CASRNVGTANYGYTF
>-|TRBJ2-2|TRBV25-1|TRBD1
CASSESGTGVRELFF
>once|TRBJ2-7|TRBV19|TRBD2
CATQGTSGSGEQYF
>-|TRBJ2-7|TRBV6-5|TRBD1
CASRMGTGLSYEQYF
>-|TRBJ2-7|TRBV30|TRBD2
CAWSVGLRWGLSYEQYF
>few|TRBJ2-7|TRBV7-9|TRBD2
CASSFSGRANYEQYF
>once|TRBJ2-7|TRBV7-9|-
CASSLVGGRYEQYF
>-|TRBJ1-1|TRBV19|-
CASHGSMNTEAFF
>-|TRBJ2-1|TRBV5-4|TRBD2
CASSLAPSGSPNEQFF
>-|TRBJ2-1|TRBV7-9|-
CASSGRQAPNEQFF
>-|TRBJ1-2|TRBV2|-
CAIPGEAGETGNYGYTF
>-|TRBJ1-5|TRBV5-1|TRBD1
CASSSRDRGYNQPQHF
>-|TRBJ2-5|TRBV19|-
CASSISGQETQYF
>-|TRBJ1-2|TRBV7-9|TRBD1
CASSQGQRIGYTF
>-|TRBJ2-1|TRBV19|TRBD1
CASSIDVGTAYNEQFF
>-|TRBJ1-6|TRBV24-1|TRBD1
CATSDFNRGPSYNSPLHF
>-|TRBJ2-1|TRBV7-7|-
CASSPAESYNEQFF